The entry that follows covers one T cell receptor (beta chain) sequence. What antigen it recognizes has not been identified. No qualities accompany the bases; no much larger clone lies one base away. The sample is drawn from a study of blood T cell repertoires in COVID-19 (dated by TCRdb to the early 2020s). General notes on the study: Samples covering the acute and convalescent phases of COVID-19 were provided by collaborators in the United States, Italy and Spain. The repertoires were made available in a free public database intended to serve as a resource for research on the immune response to SARS-CoV-2. Deeply sampled blood TCRbeta repertoires from subjects exposed to, actively infected with, or recovered from COVID-19 were included in the dataset. Samples were obtained from the ongoing ImmuneRACE study (first 160 participants) and from 1,000 to 1,500 subjects provided by 6 global collaborators. Sample metadata almost always included a de-identified subject ID, COVID-19 status, age in years and sex. Where HLA class I and class II types were available, the types were taken from metadata supplied by the sample provider, not from assay-based typing. The material from the prospective study consisted of cDNA or gDNA derived from T cells, B-cell-depleted T cells, or PBMCs. Overall study results and their limits: The amount of clinical and demographic metadata varied by source and participant and was provided uncurated.

In the germline V gene, CDR1 corresponds to KGHSH and CDR2 to LQKENI. The CDR3 has 14 amino acids, counting the end cysteine and phenylalanine. Left in the record is the CDR3 DNA by itself, 42 bases read in frame from the first base. V ends up 4 bases short and J 0 bases short, with an unmatched junction base count of 3. The collaborating institutions used their own protocols to collect whole blood in K2EDTA tubes. Collaborator samples were shipped for TCRbeta analysis as frozen whole blood, isolated PBMCs, or DNA extracted from either sample type. The immunoSEQ Assay, a bias-controlled multiplex PCR, was used to amplify TCRbeta CDR3 regions from genomic DNA. The paper's processing steps were these. Within the assay, amplification of reference gene primers was used to estimate how many nucleated cells each sample contained. Sequence reads were collapsed and filtered to measure the absolute abundance of every unique TCRbeta CDR3 rearrangement. For each sample, productive Simpson clonality was calculated by taking the square root of Simpson's diversity index across productive rearrangements. Imported from immuneACCESS, the table was reduced by TCRdb to in-frame sequences with V and J called. These copies leave out some clones; in studies compared against another copy, an unresolved V gene accounts for under half, and the cause of the remainder is not known. V and J calls and clone size are those listed in that table; D and trimming were worked out from the DNA. This sample holds roughly 120,000 clones; about 88% were observed only once. The ten largest clones capture approximately 1.5% of the sample.

The sample taken for sequencing was peripheral blood. Here the chain combines TRBV18 and TRBJ2-7; 7 nucleotides in the junction match TRBD1. The receptor was derived from a man in his forties or fifties with acute or convalescent COVID-19. The CDR3 protein is CASSRQGDSYEQYF. The nucleotide sequence is TGTGCCAGCTCACGACAGGGTGACTCCTACGAGCAGTACTTC.